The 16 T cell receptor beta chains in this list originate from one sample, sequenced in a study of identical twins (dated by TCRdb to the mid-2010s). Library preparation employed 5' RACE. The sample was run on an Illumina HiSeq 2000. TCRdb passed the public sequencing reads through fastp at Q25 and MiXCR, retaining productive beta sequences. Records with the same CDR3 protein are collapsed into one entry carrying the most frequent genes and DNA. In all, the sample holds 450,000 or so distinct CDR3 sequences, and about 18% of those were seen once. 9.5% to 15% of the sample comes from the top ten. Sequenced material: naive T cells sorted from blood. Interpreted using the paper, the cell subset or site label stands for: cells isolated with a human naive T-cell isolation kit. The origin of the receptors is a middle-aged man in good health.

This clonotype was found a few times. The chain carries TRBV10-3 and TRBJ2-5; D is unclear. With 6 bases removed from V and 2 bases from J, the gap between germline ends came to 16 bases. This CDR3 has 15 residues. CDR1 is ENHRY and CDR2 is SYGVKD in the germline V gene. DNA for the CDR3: TGTGCCATCAGCCCTAGGCCGGGCGAACAAGAGACCCAGTACTTC. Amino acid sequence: CAISPRPGEQETQYF.

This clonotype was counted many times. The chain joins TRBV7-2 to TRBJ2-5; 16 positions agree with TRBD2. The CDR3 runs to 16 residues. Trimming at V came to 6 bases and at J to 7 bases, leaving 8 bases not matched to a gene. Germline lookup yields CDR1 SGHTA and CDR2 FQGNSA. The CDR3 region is CASSSAGTSGGGTQYF. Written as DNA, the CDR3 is TGTGCCAGCAGTTCTGCCGGGACTAGCGGGGGGGGGACCCAGTACTTC.

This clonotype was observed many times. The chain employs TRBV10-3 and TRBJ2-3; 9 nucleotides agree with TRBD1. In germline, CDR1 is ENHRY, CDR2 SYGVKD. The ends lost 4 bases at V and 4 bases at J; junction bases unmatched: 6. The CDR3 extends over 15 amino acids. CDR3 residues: CAISADRGGPDTQYF. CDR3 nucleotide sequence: TGTGCCATCAGTGCGGACAGGGGCGGGCCAGATACGCAGTATTTT.

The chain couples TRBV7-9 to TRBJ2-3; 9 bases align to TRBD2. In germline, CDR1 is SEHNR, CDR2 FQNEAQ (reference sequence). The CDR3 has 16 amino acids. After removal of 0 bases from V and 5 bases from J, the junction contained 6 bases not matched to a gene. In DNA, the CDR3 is TGTGCCAGCAGCTTAGCGCGGGAGGGCCAGATAGATACGCAGTATTTT. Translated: CASSLAREGQIDTQYF.

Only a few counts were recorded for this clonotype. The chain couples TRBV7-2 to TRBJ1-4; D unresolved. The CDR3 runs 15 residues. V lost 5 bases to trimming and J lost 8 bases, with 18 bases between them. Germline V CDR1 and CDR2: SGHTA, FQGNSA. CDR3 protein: CASSPSGVEIEKLFF. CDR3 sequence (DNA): TGTGCCAGCAGCCCCTCTGGGGTAGAAATCGAAAAACTGTTTTTT.

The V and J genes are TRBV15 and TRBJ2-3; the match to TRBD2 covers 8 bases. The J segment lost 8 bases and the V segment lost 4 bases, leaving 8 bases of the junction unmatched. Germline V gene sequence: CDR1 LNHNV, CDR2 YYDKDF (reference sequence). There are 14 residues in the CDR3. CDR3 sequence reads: CATSTVTSVSTQYF. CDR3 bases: TGTGCCACCAGCACGGTGACTAGCGTCTCTACGCAGTATTTT.

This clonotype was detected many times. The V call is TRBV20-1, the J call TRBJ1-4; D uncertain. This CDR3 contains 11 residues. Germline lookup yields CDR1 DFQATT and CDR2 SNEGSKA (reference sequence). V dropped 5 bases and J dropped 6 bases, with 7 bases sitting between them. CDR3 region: CSAHQHEKLFF. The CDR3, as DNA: TGCAGTGCTCATCAACATGAAAAACTGTTTTTT.

The CDR3 nucleotides read TGTGCCAGCAGAAGGACTAGCGGCGGGGAGCTGTTTTTT. Amino acids: CASRRTSGGELFF. The J gene is TRBJ2-2, the V gene TRBV27, with TRBD2 matching 10 bases. The CDR3 extends over 13 amino acids. Per the germline V gene, CDR1 is MNHEY and CDR2 is SMNVEV (reference sequence). V was pared by 6 bases and J by 7 bases, with 2 bases of the junction left unmatched.

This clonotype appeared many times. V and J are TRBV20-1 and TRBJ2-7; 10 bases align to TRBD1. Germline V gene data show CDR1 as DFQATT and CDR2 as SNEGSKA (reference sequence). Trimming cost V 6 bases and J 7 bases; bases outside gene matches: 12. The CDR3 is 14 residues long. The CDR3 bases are TGCAGTGCCTATCCGGGACAGGGGTCGTGGGAGCAGTACTTC. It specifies CSAYPGQGSWEQYF.

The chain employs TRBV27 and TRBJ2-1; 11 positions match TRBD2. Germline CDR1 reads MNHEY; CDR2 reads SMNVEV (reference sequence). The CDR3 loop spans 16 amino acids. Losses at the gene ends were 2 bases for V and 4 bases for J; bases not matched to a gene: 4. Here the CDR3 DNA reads TGTGCCAGCAGTTTAATTCTAGCGGGGGGTTACAATGAGCAGTTCTTC. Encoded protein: CASSLILAGGYNEQFF.

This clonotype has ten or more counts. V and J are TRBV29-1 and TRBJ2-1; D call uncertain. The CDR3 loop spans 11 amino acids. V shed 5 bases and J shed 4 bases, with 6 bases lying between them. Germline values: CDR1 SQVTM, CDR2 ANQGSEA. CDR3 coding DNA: TGCAGCGTTATACAGTACAATGAGCAGTTCTTC. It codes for CSVIQYNEQFF.

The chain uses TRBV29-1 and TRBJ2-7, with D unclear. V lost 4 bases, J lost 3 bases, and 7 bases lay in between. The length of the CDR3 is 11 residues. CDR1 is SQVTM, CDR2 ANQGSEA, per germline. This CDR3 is CSVVSDYEQYF. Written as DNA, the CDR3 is TGCAGCGTTGTATCTGACTACGAGCAGTACTTC.

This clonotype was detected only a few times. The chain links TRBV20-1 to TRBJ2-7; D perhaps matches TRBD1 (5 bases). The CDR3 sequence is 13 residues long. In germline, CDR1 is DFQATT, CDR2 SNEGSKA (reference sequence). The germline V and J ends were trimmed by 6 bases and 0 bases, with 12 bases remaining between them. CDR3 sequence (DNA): TGCAGTGCCGAGCCGACAGACTCCTACGAGCAGTACTTC. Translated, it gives CSAEPTDSYEQYF.

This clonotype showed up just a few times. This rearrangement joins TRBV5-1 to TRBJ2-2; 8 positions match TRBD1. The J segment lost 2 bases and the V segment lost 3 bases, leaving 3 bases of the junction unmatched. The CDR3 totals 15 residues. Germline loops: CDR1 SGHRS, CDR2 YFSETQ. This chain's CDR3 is CASSWGTGNTGELFF. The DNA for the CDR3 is TGCGCCAGCAGCTGGGGGACAGGAAACACCGGGGAGCTGTTTTTT.

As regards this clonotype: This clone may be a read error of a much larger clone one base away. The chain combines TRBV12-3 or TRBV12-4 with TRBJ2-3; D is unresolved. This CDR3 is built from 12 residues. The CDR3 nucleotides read TGTGCCAGCGGTTTATGGGCAGATACGCAGTATTTT. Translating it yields CASGLWADTQYF.

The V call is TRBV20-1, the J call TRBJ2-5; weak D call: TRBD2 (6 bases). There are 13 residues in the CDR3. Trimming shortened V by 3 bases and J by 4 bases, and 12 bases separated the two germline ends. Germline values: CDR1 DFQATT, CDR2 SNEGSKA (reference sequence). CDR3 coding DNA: TGCAGTGCTAGCGGGAGAAGCCCAGAGACCCAGTACTTC. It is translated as CSASGRSPETQYF.